Listed below are T cell receptor beta chains from one sample, sequenced in a study of T cells in Graves' hyperthyroidism and ophthalmopathy. MiXCR was run by TCRdb on the multiplex PCR reads, yielding one entry per CDR3 protein. The table lists roughly 290,000 distinct CDR3 sequences, approximately 15% of them singletons, with 7% to 9.5% in the top ten. The source material was blood. The source of these receptors is a woman aged 40 to 50 with Graves' hyperthyroidism. CDR3s include the opening cysteine and the closing phenylalanine or tryptophan. D genes are given only for firm matches. Size is stated for part of the rows, as once, few or many counts, or as a class when the clone is expanded.

j_call	d_call	v_call	clone_size	cdr3_aa	cdr3_nt
TRBJ2-7	TRBD2	TRBV19	NA	CASSPAGGTYEQYF	TGTGCCAGTAGCCCAGCGGGAGGCACCTACGAGCAGTACTTC
TRBJ2-1	NA	TRBV28	many	CASSSLSSYNEQFF	TGTGCCAGCAGTTCATTAAGCTCCTACAATGAGCAGTTCTTC
TRBJ2-7	NA	TRBV28	many	CASGLTGTEQYF	TGTGCCAGCGGACTAACAGGGACCGAGCAGTACTTC
TRBJ1-2	TRBD1	TRBV18	few	CASSPGTDYGYTF	TGTGCCAGCTCACCAGGGACAGACTATGGCTACACCTTC
TRBJ1-5	NA	TRBV20-1	few	CSARGGRFSNQPQHF	TGCAGTGCTAGAGGGGGGCGGTTTAGCAATCAGCCCCAGCATTTT
TRBJ2-2	NA	TRBV18	many	CASSPPSLAGELFF	TGTGCCAGCTCACCACCGTCCTTGGCCGGGGAGCTGTTTTTT
TRBJ2-5	TRBD2	TRBV29-1	many	CSVGTSEETQYF	TGCAGCGTTGGGACTAGCGAAGAGACCCAGTACTTC
TRBJ2-1	NA	TRBV10-3	many	CAISELVENEQFF	TGTGCCATCAGTGAGTTGGTAGAAAATGAGCAGTTCTTC
TRBJ2-2	NA	TRBV12-3/TRBV12-4	many	CASSPWDGGELFF	TGTGCCAGCAGTCCCTGGGACGGGGGGGAGCTGTTTTTT
TRBJ2-1	TRBD2	TRBV29-1	few	CSVAPRLADNEQFF	TGCAGCGTCGCCCCACGACTAGCGGACAATGAGCAGTTCTTC
TRBJ2-3	TRBD2	TRBV24-1	many	CATSDYGLAGGKDTQYF	TGTGCCACCAGTGACTACGGACTAGCGGGAGGAAAAGATACGCAGTATTTT
TRBJ2-3	TRBD2	TRBV28	many	CASRPTSGRITSTDTQYF	TGTGCCAGCAGGCCCACTAGCGGGAGGATCACTAGCACAGATACGCAGTATTTT
TRBJ1-1	NA	TRBV28	many	CASSSQRRGFGAFF	TGTGCCAGCAGTTCCCAACGTCGGGGGTTTGGTGCTTTCTTT
TRBJ2-3	NA	TRBV30	NA	CAWSTDGGTDTQYF	TGTGCCTGGAGTACGGACGGAGGCACAGATACGCAGTATTTT
TRBJ1-1	NA	TRBV7-3	many	CASSVQGWDTEAFF	TGTGCCAGCAGCGTACAGGGTTGGGACACTGAAGCTTTCTTT
TRBJ2-1	TRBD1	TRBV29-1	many	CSVEGTGGNEQFF	TGCAGCGTTGAGGGGACAGGGGGGAATGAGCAGTTCTTC
TRBJ1-5	NA	TRBV30	few	CAWGQGAGNQPQHF	TGTGCCTGGGGTCAAGGCGCGGGCAATCAGCCCCAGCATTTT
TRBJ2-5	NA	TRBV20-1	many	CSARDPGLQETQYF	TGCAGTGCTAGAGATCCCGGGCTCCAAGAGACCCAGTACTTC
TRBJ2-3	TRBD2	TRBV7-9	NA	CASTLGLAGILDTQYF	TGTGCCAGCACCCTAGGACTAGCGGGAATATTGGATACGCAGTATTTT
TRBJ2-5	TRBD2	TRBV3-1	many	CASSPTSGSGGETQYF	TGTGCCAGCAGCCCCACTAGCGGGAGTGGAGGAGAGACCCAGTACTTC
TRBJ1-2	TRBD1	TRBV5-5	many	CASRRLQGNLYGYTF	TGTGCCAGCAGGCGTTTACAGGGGAACTTATATGGCTACACCTTC
TRBJ1-5	NA	TRBV28	many	CATQDYSNQPQHF	TGTGCCACACAGGATTATAGCAATCAGCCCCAGCATTTT